This T cell receptor (beta chain) was captured by sequencing in a study of T cell repertoires in cytomegalovirus infection. Study information: CMV epitopes in the study were HLA-C-restricted (recently identified) and HLA-B-restricted (well studied).

There are many counts of this clonotype. Its matching antigen is unknown. TCRdb fed the reads into MiXCR, producing one record per CDR3 protein. Here the sample spans about 890,000 distinct CDR3 sequences, under 40% being singletons. The V gene lost 5 bases and the J gene lost 0 bases, with 7 bases spanning the gap. Germline-derived CDR1 and CDR2 are MNHEY and SMNVEV (reference sequence). The CDR3 is 13 amino acids. General study results and limits: Ex vivo responses were dominated by HLA-C-restricted CMV-specific TCR beta clonotypes. Pooled public TCR beta family frequency picked out CMV carriers with the relevant HLA.

V and J are TRBV27 and TRBJ1-1, with D perhaps matching TRBD1 (5 bases). Specimen: cultured CD8+ T cells from PBMCs, collected from culture after CMV antigen stimulation. This TCR came from a human donor in good health (CMV status not recorded). Some clones in this sample may be carry-over from other donors' samples. This chain's CDR3 is CASSDRVNTEAFF. The CDR3 DNA reads as TGTGCCAGCAGTGACAGAGTGAACACTGAAGCTTTCTTT.